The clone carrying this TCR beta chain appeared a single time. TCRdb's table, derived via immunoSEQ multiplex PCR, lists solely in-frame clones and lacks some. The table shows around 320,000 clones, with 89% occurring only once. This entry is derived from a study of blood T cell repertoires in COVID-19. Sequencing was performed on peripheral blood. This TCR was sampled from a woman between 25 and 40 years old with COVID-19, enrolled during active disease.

The CDR3 coding sequence is TGTGCCAGCAGCCAAGGGGGACTAGCGGGGGGAGTTGTGCAGTATTTT. Its protein product is CASSQGGLAGGVVQYF. This chain joins TRBV3-1 (or the pseudogene TRBV3-2) and TRBJ2-3; 15 bases are shared with TRBD2. CDR1 LGHDT and CDR2 YNNKEL come from the germline V gene (reference sequence). Losses at the gene ends were 1 base for V and 11 bases for J; bases not matched to a gene: 7. This CDR3 spans 16 amino acids.